One and the same sample provided the 6 T cell receptor beta chains below, sequenced in a study of T cells after yellow fever vaccination. TCRdb ran MiXCR on the 5' RACE reads and lists one entry per CDR3 protein. The table lists some 500,000 distinct CDR3 sequences, 13% of them singletons. The sample in question was PBMCs, obtained on the day of the yellow fever booster vaccination. The receptor set was obtained from a man aged 25-45 years who received the YFV17D yellow fever vaccine.

This clonotype was seen a few times. CDR3 DNA: TGTGCCAGCAGTTACCCGGGCGATGGGACTAGCGGGAGTTCGAGGGGTGTCTACGAGCAGTACTTC. This gives the protein CASSYPGDGTSGSSRGVYEQYF. The chain is built from TRBV6-2 or TRBV6-3 and TRBJ2-7; 14 nucleotides agree with TRBD2. The CDR3 is made up of 22 amino acids. The germline V gene has CDR1 MNHEY and CDR2 SVGEGT. V shed 2 bases, J shed 3 bases, and the junction held 21 bases outside the gene matches.

The gene calls are TRBV5-1 and TRBJ2-5, with TRBD1 matching over 7 bases. There are 14 residues in the CDR3. The J segment lost 3 bases and the V segment lost 2 bases, leaving 4 bases of the junction unmatched. Germline assignment: CDR1 SGHRS and CDR2 YFSETQ. The CDR3 loop is CASSFRGLKETQYF. In DNA form, the CDR3 reads TGCGCCAGCAGCTTCAGGGGGTTAAAAGAGACCCAGTACTTC.

V and J are TRBV15 and TRBJ2-5; TRBD2 aligns across 10 bases. The J segment lost 5 bases and the V segment lost 2 bases, leaving 8 bases of the junction unmatched. Germline V lookup: CDR1 LNHNV, CDR2 YYDKDF (reference sequence). The CDR3 is 16 residues long. CDR3 DNA sequence: TGTGCCACCAGCAGACACGCGGGACTAGCGATGGAGACCCAGTACTTC. Translated: CATSRHAGLAMETQYF. The entire variable domain, with the rest obtained from reference TRBV15 and TRBJ2-5, is as follows: DAMVIQNPRYQVTQFGKPVTLSCSQTLNHNVMYWYQQKSSQAPKLLFHYYDKDFNNEADTPDNFQSRRPNTSFCFLDIRSPGLGDTAMYLCATSRHAGLAMETQYFGPGTRLLVL.

The J gene is TRBJ2-7, the V gene TRBV5-1, with no clear D. V was pared by 0 bases and J by 1 base, with 8 bases between. Germline CDR1 and CDR2: SGHRS and YFSETQ. The CDR3 spans 14 residues. CDR3: CASSLARASYEQYF. The CDR3 nucleotides are TGCGCCAGCAGCTTGGCCCGGGCATCCTACGAGCAGTACTTC.

The chain uses TRBV6-1 and TRBJ1-2; perhaps TRBD1 as D (5 bases). V gave up 7 bases and J gave up 2 bases, with 23 bases separating them. In germline, CDR1 is MNHNS, CDR2 SASEGT. This CDR3 is built from 17 residues. This CDR3 reads CASNPGTTSRGNYGYTF. The CDR3 DNA sequence: TGTGCCAGCAACCCCGGGACGACCTCCCGGGGAAACTATGGCTACACCTTC.

This clonotype showed up just a few times. The chain combines TRBV6-1 with TRBJ2-2; the match to TRBD1 covers 10 bases. V lost 7 bases, J lost 4 bases, and 15 bases stayed unmatched. Germline CDR1 is MNHNS and CDR2 is SASEGT. This CDR3 contains 18 residues. CDR3 loop: CASILDRGPRGRTGELFF. DNA of the CDR3: TGTGCCAGCATCCTTGACAGGGGGCCCAGAGGGCGCACCGGGGAGCTGTTTTTT.